These 10 T cell receptor beta chains originate from one sample sequenced in a study of blood T cell repertoires in COVID-19. Repertoires were generated with immunoSEQ multiplex PCR, while TCRdb's copy carries only in-frame clones and drops some. The sample consists of 320,000 or so clones, about 90% of them appearing once. Sequenced material: PBMCs or T cells enriched from blood (not recorded which). The origin of the receptors is a man aged 25 to 40 who had recovered from COVID-19.

The V gene is TRBV20-1, the J gene TRBJ1-4, with a tentative D call TRBD1 (6 bases). The germline gives CDR1 DFQATT, CDR2 SNEGSKA (reference sequence). V lost 6 bases to trimming and J lost 8 bases, with 10 bases between them. This CDR3 has 11 amino acids. The CDR3 protein is CSAPTGEKLFF. The CDR3 nucleotides are TGCAGTGCACCCACAGGGGAAAAACTGTTTTTT.

The rearrangement uses TRBV27 and TRBJ1-5, with 8 nucleotides matching TRBD1. The CDR3 length is 13 residues. Germline lookup yields CDR1 MNHEY and CDR2 SMNVEV (reference sequence). Trimming at V came to 4 bases and at J to 10 bases, leaving 6 bases not matched to a gene. CDR3 sequence reads: CASSSGQGPPQHF. In nucleotides, the CDR3 is TGTGCCAGCAGTTCCGGACAGGGCCCTCCCCAGCATTTT.

The chain recombines TRBV27 with TRBJ2-3; 7 positions agree with TRBD2. The V segment lost 3 bases and the J segment 6 bases; nucleotides outside the gene matches: 9. The CDR3 totals 15 residues. Per the germline V gene, CDR1 is MNHEY and CDR2 is SMNVEV (reference sequence). The CDR3 DNA follows: TGTGCCAGCAGTTTTCGGGTGTGGGAGGGCGATACGCAGTATTTT. It yields the protein CASSFRVWEGDTQYF.

This clone occurred once. The rearrangement joins TRBV4-2 to TRBJ1-5; perhaps TRBD1 as D (6 bases). This CDR3 contains 13 residues. Trimming removed 4 bases from V and 5 bases from J, with 9 bases in between. The germline V gene encodes CDR1 LGHNA and CDR2 YNFKEQ. The CDR3: CASSRDKHQPQHF. CDR3 coding DNA: TGTGCCAGCAGCCGGGACAAGCATCAGCCCCAGCATTTT.

The chain has TRBV7-9 and TRBJ2-4; D perhaps matches TRBD2 (6 bases). The V end lost 5 bases, the J end lost 1 base, and 15 bases lay between the germline ends. The CDR3 extends over 16 amino acids. Germline CDR1 is SEHNR and CDR2 is FQNEAQ (reference sequence). The DNA for the CDR3 is TGTGCCAGCAGCCCCCTCCCGCGGGGTGCCAAAAACATTCAGTACTTC. Translating gives CASSPLPRGAKNIQYF.

The chain uses TRBV7-9 and TRBJ1-2; 7 bases agree with TRBD1. Trimming removed 3 bases from V and 9 bases from J; junction bases left unmatched: 7. The germline CDR1 and CDR2 sequences are SEHNR and FQNEAQ (reference sequence). This CDR3 region has 13 residues. The CDR3 reads CASSFDRDNSYTF. The CDR3 nucleotides read TGTGCCAGCAGCTTCGACAGGGATAACAGCTACACCTTC.

The chain couples TRBV27 to TRBJ1-1; D is perhaps TRBD1 (5 bases). The V gene lost 6 bases and the J gene lost 3 bases, with 11 bases spanning the gap. This CDR3 is built from 13 residues. Germline CDR1 reads MNHEY; CDR2 reads SMNVEV (reference sequence). The CDR3 loop reads CASSRGGYTEAFF. As DNA, the CDR3 is TGTGCCAGCAGCCGGGGGGGATACACTGAAGCTTTCTTT.

CDR3: CASSSVGGSSMNTEAFF. Written as DNA, the CDR3 is TGTGCCAGCAGTTCTGTTGGAGGGTCTTCTATGAACACTGAAGCTTTCTTT. The rearrangement uses TRBV6-2 or TRBV6-3 and TRBJ1-1; D remains ambiguous. The germline V and J ends were trimmed by 4 bases and 0 bases, with 18 bases remaining between them. The CDR3 contains 17 residues. The germline V gene has CDR1 MNHEY and CDR2 SVGEGT.

The rearrangement uses TRBV28 and TRBJ2-1; 7 bases fit TRBD1. Trimming took 6 bases from V and 8 from J; bases not matched to a gene: 13. The CDR3 is 15 amino acids. Per the germline V gene, CDR1 is MDHEN and CDR2 is SYDVKM. The DNA for the CDR3 is TGTGCCAGCAGCCCGGGACAGACACCGGACGATGAGCAGTTCTTC. Its protein is CASSPGQTPDDEQFF.

The chain carries TRBV19 and TRBJ1-1, with D possibly TRBD1 on 5 matching bases. The CDR3 length is 13 residues. Germline lookup yields CDR1 LNHDA and CDR2 SQIVND (reference sequence). Trimming cost V 5 bases and J 4 bases, with 11 bases left between them. CDR3 sequence: CASSDRGITEAFF. As DNA, the CDR3 is TGTGCCAGTAGTGATCGGGGGATCACTGAAGCTTTCTTT.